This note documents a single TCR beta chain sequence. Its antigen is not identified. These data originate in a study of T cell responses to AZD1222 COVID-19 vaccine. Regarding the study as a whole: Donors skewed white British and female; clonal diversity was possibly underestimated. Repertoire sampling was restricted to post-peak T cell response timepoints. Mapped onto spike, vaccine-associated CD4 TCRs spanned it and were dominant at 160-218 and 743-854. The study reported that nearly half of spike-specific TCRs target unmutated variant regions.

TCRdb keeps only in-frame clones here, not all; method: immunoSEQ multiplex PCR. This repertoire shows about 150,000 clones, 75% to 90% found once; its top ten account for roughly a tenth. The CDR3 extends over 16 amino acids. Germline trimming cut 3 bases from V and 3 bases from J; bases unmatched to any gene: 10. Per germline, CDR1 MNHEY and CDR2 SMNVEV (reference sequence). The receptor comes from an adult who received the AZD1222 COVID-19 vaccine. The starting material was peripheral blood, obtained 28 days after the second AZD1222 dose. This chain joins TRBV27 and TRBJ1-2, with TRBD1 matching 7 bases. The CDR3 loop is CASSFINTGEDYGYTF. CDR3 nucleotide sequence: TGTGCCAGCAGTTTCATCAATACAGGGGAGGACTATGGCTACACCTTC.